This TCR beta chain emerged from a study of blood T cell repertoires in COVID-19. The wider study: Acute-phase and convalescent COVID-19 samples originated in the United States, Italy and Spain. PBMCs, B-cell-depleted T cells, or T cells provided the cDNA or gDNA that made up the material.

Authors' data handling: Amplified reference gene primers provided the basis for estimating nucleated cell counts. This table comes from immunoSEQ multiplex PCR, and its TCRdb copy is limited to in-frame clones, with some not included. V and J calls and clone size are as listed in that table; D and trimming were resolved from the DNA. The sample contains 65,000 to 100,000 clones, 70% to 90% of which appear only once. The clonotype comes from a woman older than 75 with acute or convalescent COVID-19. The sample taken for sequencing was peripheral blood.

CDR3 region: CASSRSGRRTEAFF. In DNA, the CDR3 is TGTGCCAGCAGCCGGTCGGGGAGGCGGACTGAAGCTTTCTTT. The chain is built from TRBV7-2 and TRBJ1-1; D uncertain. CDR1 is SGHTA and CDR2 is FQGNSA in the germline V gene. The CDR3 consists of 14 residues. V was cut by 5 bases and J by 5 bases, with 15 bases left in between.